These 10 T cell receptor beta chains were all obtained from the same sample, sequenced in a study of OX40 agonist ivuxolimab in advanced cancers. The library came from the immunoSEQ multiplex PCR assay. TCRdb's version of the immuneACCESS table is confined to in-frame rearrangements and falls short of the full clone set. An unresolved V gene accounts for under half of the shortfall where checked; the remainder is of unknown origin. For this sample the table gives about 41,000 clones, of which about 80% were detected only once. The ten top clones hold 4% to 5% of the sample. The sample consisted of CD4+ or CD8+ T cells sorted from blood, taken in a trial of the OX40 agonist ivuxolimab. The source of these receptors is an adult with an advanced solid tumor such as melanoma, head and neck, liver or kidney cancer.

In DNA, the CDR3 is TGTGCCAGCAGCTTAGGGACTAGCGGCACAGATACGCAGTATTTT. Residues: CASSLGTSGTDTQYF. The chain recombines TRBV11-2 with TRBJ2-3, with 9 bases aligning to TRBD2. This CDR3 has 15 amino acids. V dropped 1 base and J dropped 1; count of bases not matched to a gene: 0. Germline CDR1 is SGHAT and CDR2 is FQNNGV.

V and J are TRBV18 and TRBJ2-7, with D tentatively TRBD1 or TRBD2 (5 bases each). CDR3 size: 14 residues. Germline V gene sequence: CDR1 KGHSH, CDR2 LQKENI. V was trimmed by 5 bases and J by 0 bases, leaving 11 bases between them. CDR3 sequence reads: CASSTSGSSYEQYF. The CDR3 bases are TGTGCCAGCTCAACCTCAGGGAGCTCCTACGAGCAGTACTTC.

The chain carries TRBV28 and TRBJ1-5, with D uncertain. The CDR3 totals 15 residues. Trimming pared 3 bases from V and 7 bases from J, leaving 16 bases between. Germline V CDR1 and CDR2: MDHEN, SYDVKM. CDR3 in amino acids: CASSFIHGPQQPQHF. The CDR3 DNA follows: TGTGCCAGCAGTTTCATACATGGCCCACAGCAGCCCCAGCATTTT.

This chain links TRBV7-9 with TRBJ1-5, with TRBD1 matching 7 bases. The CDR3 runs to 14 residues. The germline gives CDR1 SEHNR, CDR2 FQNEAQ (reference sequence). V was pared by 4 bases and J by 6 bases, with 6 bases of the junction left unmatched. As DNA, the CDR3 is TGTGCCAGCAGCTCCGACAGGGTCATTCAGCCCCAGCATTTT. It translates to CASSSDRVIQPQHF.

The J gene is TRBJ2-1, the V gene TRBV6-4, with 7 bases fitting TRBD2. Unmatched junction bases numbered 16, after V lost 6 bases and J lost 8 bases. Germline V gene lookup returns CDR1 MRHNA and CDR2 SNTAGT. The CDR3 totals 16 residues. The CDR3 DNA reads as TGTGCCAGCAGCAGCGGGGCTAGCGGAATACCCCATGAGCAGTTCTTC. It specifies CASSSGASGIPHEQFF.

The J gene is TRBJ1-2, the V gene TRBV27; 7 bases map to TRBD1. This CDR3 is built from 15 residues. V shed 4 bases, J shed 8 bases, and the junction held 13 bases outside the gene matches. The V gene's germline CDR1 is MNHEY and CDR2 SMNVEV (reference sequence). CDR3 region: CASSSRDSPLGGYTF. For the CDR3, the DNA is TGTGCCAGCAGTTCGCGGGACAGCCCGCTGGGGGGCTACACCTTC.

The chain has TRBV9 and TRBJ2-2, with D tentatively TRBD1 (5 bases). Germline loops: CDR1 SGDLS, CDR2 YYNGEE. Trimming pared 0 bases from V and 4 bases from J, leaving 10 bases between. The CDR3 length is 15 residues. CDR3 protein: CASSVGTQGTGELFF. Here the CDR3 DNA reads TGTGCCAGCAGCGTAGGAACCCAGGGCACCGGGGAGCTGTTTTTT.

The J gene is TRBJ1-2, the V gene TRBV7-9; weak D call: TRBD1 (5 bases). The ends were cut back, 5 bases at V and 5 bases at J, with 18 bases in the middle. This CDR3 region has 15 residues. Looked up from germline, CDR1 is SEHNR and CDR2 is FQNEAQ (reference sequence). CDR3 sequence: CASSGGLGTLYGYTF. The CDR3 DNA reads TGTGCCAGCAGCGGAGGACTTGGGACTTTGTATGGCTACACCTTC.

V is TRBV6-5 and J is TRBJ2-7, with D tentatively TRBD1 (7 bases). V was clipped by 5 bases and J by 1 base, with 12 bases between them. This CDR3 is 14 amino acids long. Per the germline V gene, CDR1 is MNHEY and CDR2 is SVGAGI. CDR3 DNA sequence: TGTGCCAGCAGTACCAGGGGGGTATCCTACGAGCAGTACTTC. Amino acids: CASSTRGVSYEQYF.

The chain links TRBV5-4 to TRBJ1-1, with D perhaps matching TRBD1 (5 bases). Germline V lookup: CDR1 SGHNT, CDR2 YYREEE (reference sequence). Trimming stripped 2 bases from V and 2 bases from J, with 10 bases between. The CDR3 consists of 14 residues. Written as DNA, the CDR3 is TGTGCCAGCAGCTTCCGGGGCGTTAACACTGAAGCTTTCTTT. Protein product: CASSFRGVNTEAFF.